These T cell receptor beta chains were read from a single sample in a study of cytomegalovirus exposure and HLA in healthy donors. Assay used: immunoSEQ multiplex PCR; TCRdb lists only in-frame clones, some missing. The sample consists of roughly 100,000 clones, about two thirds of them appearing once. The sample was PBMCs. The receptors stem from a woman aged 45-65 years in good health and CMV-seropositive. Both conserved end residues are part of each CDR3. Fields, in order: clone size, J gene, V gene, CDR3 protein. The listing skips clone size in some rows; elsewhere it reads once, few, many or a size class.

size: -; J: -; V: TRBV7-9; CDR3: CASSLYRDSGNEQYF
size: -; J: TRBJ1-1; V: TRBV19; CDR3: CASNSNGNTEAFF
size: -; J: TRBJ2-2; V: TRBV5-1; CDR3: CASSGLAGDTGELFF
size: once; J: TRBJ2-3; V: TRBV7-2; CDR3: CASSLGRGSGTRTDTQYF
size: -; J: TRBJ1-3; V: TRBV28; CDR3: CASRFPMSGNTIYF
size: few; J: TRBJ1-2; V: TRBV7-2; CDR3: CASSPTGGGYGYTF
size: -; J: TRBJ2-1; V: TRBV10-3; CDR3: CAIRETSGDYNEQFF
size: -; J: TRBJ2-7; V: TRBV6-5; CDR3: CASSRDYREQYF
size: -; J: TRBJ1-2; V: TRBV19; CDR3: CASSGQQRTPNYGYTF
size: few; J: TRBJ2-7; V: TRBV29-1; CDR3: CSVDSGLRDEQYF
size: -; J: TRBJ2-5; V: TRBV5-1; CDR3: CASSLANRAQETQYF
size: -; J: TRBJ2-7; V: TRBV2; CDR3: CASRAGTSASYEQYF
size: once; J: TRBJ1-5; V: TRBV10-1; CDR3: CASSPGGLDQPQHF
size: -; J: TRBJ1-2; V: TRBV18; CDR3: CASSSAGIYGYTF
size: -; J: TRBJ2-1; V: TRBV6-6; CDR3: CASRALAGGFDEQFF
size: -; J: TRBJ2-7; V: TRBV7-2; CDR3: CASTSTGGVYEQYF
size: -; J: TRBJ2-3; V: TRBV28; CDR3: CASSLTLAGVTDTQYF
size: -; J: TRBJ2-3; V: TRBV28; CDR3: CASRTGHPSTDTQYF
size: once; J: TRBJ2-7; V: TRBV5-5; CDR3: CASSFQGTYEQYF
size: -; J: TRBJ2-3; V: TRBV7-2; CDR3: CASSPGVVPDTQYF
size: -; J: TRBJ1-5; V: TRBV19; CDR3: CASSIGVRQGKIVQPQHF
size: -; J: TRBJ1-4; V: TRBV5-4; CDR3: CASSLARSEKLFF
size: -; J: TRBJ2-2; V: TRBV5-1; CDR3: CASSSGVRDGELFF
size: -; J: TRBJ2-3; V: TRBV18; CDR3: CASSPPEIDTQYF
size: -; J: TRBJ1-3; V: TRBV7-9; CDR3: CSSSLADRLGNTIYF
size: -; J: TRBJ2-3; V: TRBV11-3; CDR3: CASSIGLAVPDTQYF
size: few; J: TRBJ2-1; V: TRBV18; CDR3: CASSPPLDGEQFF
size: -; J: TRBJ1-5; V: TRBV5-8; CDR3: CASSFYRGPDNQPQHF
size: few; J: TRBJ2-2; V: TRBV7-2; CDR3: CASRTGLAGGGELFF
size: few; J: TRBJ2-7; V: TRBV28; CDR3: CASTPVQGIYEQYF
size: few; J: TRBJ1-2; V: TRBV30; CDR3: CAWRDRASYGYTF
size: -; J: TRBJ2-3; V: TRBV2; CDR3: CASSEAGGLTDTQYF
size: -; J: TRBJ2-2; V: TRBV11-3; CDR3: CASSRRGASAGELFF
size: once; J: TRBJ2-1; V: TRBV5-6; CDR3: CASSGVAWNEQFF
size: -; J: TRBJ2-2; V: TRBV7-7; CDR3: CASSPRTSGSPGELFF
size: -; J: TRBJ1-1; V: TRBV5-1; CDR3: CASSSLSQVEGTEAFF
size: few; J: TRBJ1-1; V: TRBV28; CDR3: CASSLNYNKGEAFF
size: -; J: TRBJ1-4; V: TRBV5-1; CDR3: CASRFTGGSGKLFF
size: -; J: TRBJ2-1; V: TRBV11-3; CDR3: CASSLSGTSLNEQFF
size: -; J: TRBJ2-2; V: TRBV5-1; CDR3: CASSQEVNANTGELFF
size: -; J: TRBJ1-4; V: TRBV12-5; CDR3: CASGPPDSTEKLFF
size: -; J: TRBJ1-1; V: TRBV11-3; CDR3: CASSLYQDTEAFF
size: -; J: TRBJ1-5; V: TRBV19; CDR3: CASSMSGGNQPQHF
size: -; J: TRBJ1-2; V: TRBV25-1; CDR3: CASSAGTGRGYTF
size: -; J: TRBJ2-7; V: TRBV7-2; CDR3: CASSFKGPYEQYF
size: -; J: TRBJ1-5; V: TRBV28; CDR3: CASSSPAAVKNQPQHF
size: -; J: TRBJ1-3; V: TRBV11-2; CDR3: CASSRPSTSSGNTIYF
size: -; J: TRBJ1-5; V: TRBV28; CDR3: CASSFWRRTGDLRARDF
size: -; J: TRBJ1-1; V: TRBV28; CDR3: CASRQRQGPGTEAFF
size: -; J: TRBJ2-5; V: TRBV5-4; CDR3: CASSERTGRETQYF
size: -; J: TRBJ2-7; V: TRBV19; CDR3: CASSEGQGPYEQYF
size: -; J: TRBJ2-3; V: TRBV6-1; CDR3: CASRVGDRGTDTQYF
size: once; J: TRBJ2-5; V: TRBV4-2; CDR3: CASSQAHREETQYF
size: -; J: TRBJ1-1; V: TRBV5-1; CDR3: CASQKDSSYNTEAFF
size: -; J: TRBJ1-2; V: TRBV4-1; CDR3: CASSPDTTGEYYGYTF